The clone carrying this T cell receptor (beta chain) was seen ten or more times. This record belongs to a study of T cells in Graves' hyperthyroidism and ophthalmopathy. Amplification targeted TCR beta CDR3 regions from RNA transcripts. The primer set for the first-round RT-PCR of the TCR CDR3 was HTBI. TCRdb independently ran MiXCR on the multiplex PCR reads; one entry per CDR3 protein. The sample contains more than 300,000 distinct CDR3 sequences, about 15% of which appear only once. The J segment lost 2 bases and the V segment lost 7 bases, leaving 7 bases of the junction unmatched. CDR3 length: 15 amino acids. Germline values: CDR1 MNHEY, CDR2 SVGEGT.

Sequenced: blood. This TCR came from a woman aged 55 to 70 with Graves' hyperthyroidism. The chain has TRBV6-2 or TRBV6-3 and TRBJ2-7, with 11 bases fitting TRBD2. The DNA of the CDR3 is TGTGCCAGCACCGACGGGACTAGCGGTGCCTACGAGCAGTACTTC. It codes for CASTDGTSGAYEQYF.